Listed below are T cell receptor beta chains from one sample, sequenced in a study of graft-versus-host responses after intestinal transplantation. These receptors are not linked to any known antigen. Libraries were prepared by immunoSEQ multiplex PCR; TCRdb keeps only in-frame clonotypes and omits some of them. The profile shows roughly 93,000 clones, about nine tenths of them singletons. The specimen was unstimulated CD8+ T cells sorted from spleen or lymph node cells, collected before transplant. The receptors shown here come from a human donor who was the organ donor for an intestinal transplant. Each CDR3 is given with its conserved first and last residue. Each record gives: J gene, D gene, V gene, clone size, CDR3 protein, CDR3 DNA. The D gene is left open where the match is weak. The size of a clone is reported for some rows only, either as once, few or many, or as a class for expanded clones.

>TRBJ1-1|NA|TRBV19|once
CASSISGGGNTEAFF
TGTGCCAGTAGTATATCCGGGGGGGGAAACACTGAAGCTTTCTTT
>TRBJ2-7|TRBD2|TRBV4-1|NA
CASSSTDSSGGPTYEQYF
TGCGCCAGCAGCTCCACTGACTCTAGCGGGGGTCCAACTTACGAGCAGTACTTC
>TRBJ2-7|NA|TRBV29-1|NA
CSVDRGSYEQYF
TGCAGCGTTGATCGGGGGTCCTACGAGCAGTACTTC
>TRBJ2-5|TRBD2|TRBV9|once
CASSQSGSGGIETQYF
TGTGCCAGCAGCCAGTCGGGGAGCGGGGGGATTGAGACCCAGTACTTC
>TRBJ1-6|NA|TRBV5-1|NA
CASSFDSYNSPLHF
TGCGCCAGCAGCTTCGACAGCTATAATTCACCCCTCCACTTT
>TRBJ1-2|NA|TRBV23-1|NA
CASSQSRGPRGYTF
TGCGCCAGCAGTCAATCGCGAGGCCCGAGGGGCTACACCTTC
>TRBJ2-5|TRBD2|TRBV4-3|NA
CASSPSSGGTQYF
TGCGCCAGCAGCCCGAGTAGCGGGGGGACCCAGTACTTC
>TRBJ2-7|TRBD2|TRBV5-1|NA
CASSLGTSGGSNNEQYF
TGCGCCAGCAGCTTGGGTACTAGCGGGGGATCCAATAACGAGCAGTACTTC
>TRBJ1-3|NA|TRBV18|few
CASSPPWRGRNTIYF
TGTGCCAGCTCACCACCGTGGAGGGGAAGAAACACCATATATTTT
>TRBJ2-2|NA|TRBV4-3|NA
CASSQDPTRGNTGELFF
TGCGCCAGCAGCCAAGACCCGACACGGGGGAACACCGGGGAGCTGTTTTTT
>TRBJ2-1|NA|TRBV6-4|NA
CATNLRLARYNEQFF
TGTGCCACCAATCTTCGGCTAGCGAGGTACAATGAGCAGTTCTTC
>TRBJ2-7|TRBD2|TRBV7-9|NA
CASSSAGLKYEQYF
TGTGCCAGCAGCTCAGCGGGACTGAAATACGAGCAGTACTTC
>TRBJ2-7|NA|TRBV29-1|NA
CSVYRISSYEQYF
TGCAGCGTTTACAGGATTAGCTCCTACGAGCAGTACTTC
>TRBJ1-6|NA|TRBV7-2|once
CASSLALSSLFSYNSPLHF
TGTGCCAGCAGCTTAGCCCTCTCTTCCCTATTCTCCTATAATTCACCCCTCCACTTT
>TRBJ1-1|NA|TRBV27|NA
CASSFYGGRPEAFF
TGTGCCAGCAGTTTTTACGGGGGGCGACCAGAAGCTTTCTTT
>TRBJ1-1|NA|TRBV15|NA
CATRRENTEAFF
TGTGCCACCAGGCGTGAGAACACTGAAGCTTTCTTT
>TRBJ2-7|NA|TRBV2|NA
CASSESGMGPGGPYEQYF
TGTGCCAGCAGTGAATCGGGAATGGGTCCGGGGGGCCCCTACGAGCAGTACTTC
>TRBJ2-7|NA|TRBV27|NA
CASSLSSGLEQYF
TGTGCCAGCAGTTTATCGTCAGGGTTGGAGCAGTACTTC
>TRBJ2-5|TRBD2|TRBV2|once
CASSLPSGETQYF
TGTGCCAGCAGTCTTCCTAGCGGTGAGACCCAGTACTTC
>TRBJ1-5|NA|TRBV21-1|NA
CASSETGQNQPQHF
TGTGCCTCGTCGGAGACAGGACAAAATCAGCCCCAGCATTTT
>TRBJ1-1|NA|TRBV4-2|NA
CASSQGVAQSNTEAFF
TGTGCCAGCAGCCAGGGCGTCGCGCAGTCGAACACTGAAGCTTTCTTT
>TRBJ1-1|TRBD1|TRBV4-1|NA
CASSQVQGNTEAFF
TGCGCCAGCAGCCAAGTACAGGGGAATACTGAAGCTTTCTTT
>TRBJ2-2|NA|TRBV27|once
CAVGQTGGGELFF
TGTGCCGTAGGACAGACCGGTGGCGGGGAGCTGTTTTTT
>TRBJ1-1|NA|TRBV7-9|few
CASSVTGYTEAFF
TGTGCCAGCAGCGTCACAGGGTACACTGAAGCTTTCTTT
>TRBJ2-5|NA|TRBV5-1|NA
CASSLEGGAQETQYF
TGCGCCAGCAGCTTGGAAGGGGGGGCCCAAGAGACCCAGTACTTC
>TRBJ2-2|NA|TRBV9|once
CASSPGGAGGPTGELFF
TGTGCCAGCAGCCCAGGGGGGGCAGGGGGCCCCACCGGGGAGCTGTTTTTT
>TRBJ2-7|TRBD1|TRBV4-1|NA
CASSLARTGKYEQYF
TGCGCCAGCAGCCTCGCCCGGACAGGGAAATACGAGCAGTACTTC
>TRBJ1-6|NA|TRBV27|NA
CASSHRDIFSPLHF
TGTGCCAGCAGCCACCGGGACATCTTCTCACCCCTCCACTTT
>TRBJ1-1|NA|TRBV19|few
CASSTFWVEGRVTEAFF
TGTGCCAGTAGTACCTTCTGGGTCGAGGGGAGGGTAACTGAAGCTTTCTTT
>TRBJ2-3|TRBD2|TRBV5-4|NA
CASSYGTSGVLTDTQYF
TGTGCCAGCAGCTATGGGACTAGCGGGGTACTCACAGATACGCAGTATTTT
>TRBJ2-5|NA|TRBV28|NA
CASSSPFRGAVGQYF
TGTGCCAGCAGTTCCCCCTTCCGGGGGGCGGTAGGGCAGTACTTC
>TRBJ1-2|TRBD1|TRBV10-3|NA
CAISDRDRGGGYTF
TGTGCCATCAGTGACCGGGACAGGGGAGGTGGCTACACCTTC
>TRBJ1-1|NA|TRBV4-1|NA
CASSQDAAHQLGATEAFF
TGCGCCAGCAGCCAAGATGCGGCACACCAGCTGGGGGCCACTGAAGCTTTCTTT
>TRBJ2-3|TRBD2|TRBV7-3|NA
CASSSLAGGTDTQYF
TGTGCCAGCAGCTCCCTAGCGGGGGGCACAGATACGCAGTATTTT
>TRBJ1-1|NA|TRBV2|NA
CADKTGENTEAFF
TGTGCCGATAAGACAGGCGAGAACACTGAAGCTTTCTTT
>TRBJ2-7|NA|TRBV19|NA
CASSIAQGQYEQYF
TGTGCCAGTAGTATTGCGCAGGGCCAATACGAGCAGTACTTC
>TRBJ1-6|NA|TRBV28|once
CASSLQGNSYNSPLHF
TGTGCCAGCAGTTTACAGGGCAACTCCTATAATTCACCCCTCCACTTT
>TRBJ1-6|NA|TRBV13|NA
CASSTREGTYNSPLHF
TGTGCCAGCAGCACTCGGGAGGGGACCTATAATTCACCCCTCCACTTT
>TRBJ2-3|NA|TRBV9|NA
CASSGGGDTQYF
TGTGCCAGCAGCGGAGGGGGAGATACGCAGTATTTT
>TRBJ2-3|NA|TRBV5-1|NA
CASSLRVTSGDTQYF
TGCGCCAGCAGCTTACGAGTCACCTCGGGGGATACGCAGTATTTT
>TRBJ2-7|NA|TRBV28|NA
CASSLFRTGGYEQYF
TGTGCCAGCAGTTTATTTAGGACTGGAGGCTACGAGCAGTACTTC
>TRBJ1-5|NA|TRBV27|NA
CASSPQVYSNQPQHF
TGTGCCAGCAGCCCACAGGTATATAGCAATCAGCCCCAGCATTTT
>TRBJ1-5|NA|TRBV4-3|NA
CASSQTDGANQPQHF
TGCGCCAGCAGCCAAACTGACGGAGCCAATCAGCCCCAGCATTTT
>TRBJ2-7|TRBD1|TRBV11-2|NA
CASSSTGTGGYEQYF
TGTGCCAGCAGCTCAACCGGGACAGGGGGCTACGAGCAGTACTTC
>TRBJ2-7|TRBD1|TRBV4-3|NA
CASSGIRDSGYEQYF
TGCGCCAGCAGCGGTATCCGGGACAGTGGCTACGAGCAGTACTTC
>TRBJ2-5|NA|TRBV2|once
CASSVWDTALQETQYF
TGTGCCAGCAGTGTTTGGGACACGGCGCTCCAAGAGACCCAGTACTTC
>TRBJ2-3|TRBD1|TRBV10-3|NA
CAIRKDTGGATQYF
TGTGCCATCCGGAAAGATACAGGGGGAGCTACGCAGTATTTT
>TRBJ2-7|NA|TRBV7-8|NA
CASSVRGASAYEQYF
TGTGCCAGCAGCGTCCGGGGGGCCTCGGCCTACGAGCAGTACTTC
>TRBJ2-5|TRBD2|TRBV7-9|NA
CASSFSGGAGETQYF
TGTGCCAGCAGCTTTAGCGGGGGGGCCGGGGAGACCCAGTACTTC
>TRBJ2-7|TRBD1|TRBV7-9|NA
CASSSSLRTGGVEQYF
TGTGCCAGCAGCTCATCCCTAAGGACAGGGGGCGTCGAGCAGTACTTC
>TRBJ1-6|NA|TRBV27|NA
CASRSLEGSYNSPLHF
TGTGCCAGCAGGTCACTCGAGGGCTCCTATAATTCACCCCTCCACTTT
>TRBJ1-1|NA|TRBV4-3|NA
CASSQDAGEAFF
TGCGCCAGCAGCCAAGATGCAGGTGAAGCTTTCTTT
>TRBJ2-7|NA|TRBV19|few
CASSIAGVYYEQYF
TGTGCCAGTAGTATTGCAGGGGTGTACTACGAGCAGTACTTC
>TRBJ2-7|TRBD2|TRBV18|NA
CASSPPRGDEQYF
TGTGCCAGCTCACCACCCCGGGGGGACGAGCAGTACTTC
>TRBJ1-1|TRBD1|TRBV30|NA
CAWSEGTGATEAFF
TGTGCCTGGAGTGAAGGGACAGGGGCCACTGAAGCTTTCTTT
>TRBJ1-1|NA|TRBV28|NA
CASSGRQALNTEAFF
TGTGCCAGCAGTGGACGACAGGCCCTGAACACTGAAGCTTTCTTT
>TRBJ2-1|TRBD2|TRBV7-3|NA
CASSPGLAGSYNEQFF
TGTGCCAGCAGCCCTGGACTAGCGGGTTCCTACAATGAGCAGTTCTTC
>TRBJ2-3|NA|TRBV19|NA
CASSSAGTQYF
TGTGCCAGTAGTAGCGCGGGTACGCAGTATTTT
>TRBJ2-7|NA|TRBV19|NA
CASSIHGDEQYF
TGTGCCAGTAGTATCCACGGGGACGAGCAGTACTTC